The rows below give T cell receptor beta chains drawn from one sample of a study of T cells after yellow fever vaccination. TCRdb re-called the 5' RACE reads through MiXCR, storing one row per CDR3 protein. The table has roughly 260,000 distinct CDR3 sequences, roughly 13% seen once. The specimen was CD4+ T cells sorted from PBMCs, collected 45 days after the yellow fever booster vaccination. Receptor source: a young man who received the YFV17D yellow fever vaccine. Both conserved end residues are part of each CDR3. Each record gives: clone size, D gene, J gene, V gene, CDR3 DNA, CDR3 protein. D genes are given only for firm matches. A row's size may be missing; if present it is once, few, many or a size class.

. . TRBJ2-7 TRBV5-1 TGCGCCAGCAGCCACCGGGACGGGTCCTACGAGCAGTACTTC CASSHRDGSYEQYF
few TRBD2 TRBJ2-3 TRBV7-2 TGTGCCAGCAGCGACCTAGCGGGAGTAACAGATACGCAGTATTTT CASSDLAGVTDTQYF
. . TRBJ2-5 TRBV3-1 TGTGCCAGCAGCCAATACGGGGAGACCCAGTACTTC CASSQYGETQYF
few . TRBJ2-1 TRBV5-1 TGCGCCAGCAGCTTGGACAGAACGGGGTCGTTCTTC CASSLDRTGSFF
. . TRBJ1-5 TRBV7-2 TGTGCCAGCAGCCCTGTGACAGCTCTACAGCCCCAGCATTTT CASSPVTALQPQHF
. TRBD1 TRBJ2-7 TRBV6-2/TRBV6-3 TGTGCCAGCCGACCCGGGACAGGAACGGGGGAGCAGTACTTC CASRPGTGTGEQYF
few TRBD2 TRBJ2-2 TRBV14 TGTGCCAGCAGCCAAAGAGCGGGACTACTCACCGGGGAGCTGTTTTTT CASSQRAGLLTGELFF
. . TRBJ2-7 TRBV9 TGTGCCAGCAGCCCCCTTCCGGGGTCCTCCTACGAGCAGTACTTC CASSPLPGSSYEQYF
few . TRBJ2-3 TRBV24-1 TGTGCCACCAGTGAGCGGAACGGGGAAGATACGCAGTATTTT CATSERNGEDTQYF
. . TRBJ2-1 TRBV5-1 TGCGCCAGCAGCTTCGAAGGACGGGGCAATGAGCAGTTCTTC CASSFEGRGNEQFF
. TRBD2 TRBJ2-1 TRBV9 TGTGCCAGCAGCGTAGCTGGATGGACTAGCGGGAGAGATGAGCAGTTCTTC CASSVAGWTSGRDEQFF
. . TRBJ2-1 TRBV11-2 TGTGCCAGCAGCCTGACTAGGGATGAGCAGTTCTTC CASSLTRDEQFF
. . TRBJ2-7 TRBV12-3/TRBV12-4 TGTGCCAGCAGTCCCCGGGGGACCTCCTACGAGCAGTACTTC CASSPRGTSYEQYF
many TRBD1 TRBJ1-1 TRBV20-1 TGCAGTGCTTCGAGGGACAGGGCAGCTTTCTTT CSASRDRAAFF
few . TRBJ1-2 TRBV20-1 TGCAGTGCTCCGACAGAAGTCTATGGCTACACCTTC CSAPTEVYGYTF
. TRBD2 TRBJ2-1 TRBV4-3 TGCGCCAGCAGCGATCGGCCAGCGGGGGACAATGAGCAGTTCTTC CASSDRPAGDNEQFF
many . TRBJ2-3 TRBV20-1 TGCAGTGCGGAGGACTACACAGATACGCAGTATTTT CSAEDYTDTQYF
. TRBD2 TRBJ2-7 TRBV7-2 TGTGCCAGCAGCCTATCCGGGAGGGGGGGCAACGAGCAGTACTTC CASSLSGRGGNEQYF
. . TRBJ2-1 TRBV14 TGTGCCAGCAGCCAAGTGGGAGCCCCGATGGGTGAGCAGTTCTTC CASSQVGAPMGEQFF
. . TRBJ2-7 TRBV6-1 TGTGCCAGCAGCCTTCGTACAGGGGAGGGGCAGTACTTC CASSLRTGEGQYF
. TRBD2 TRBJ2-2 TRBV24-1 TGTGCCACCAGTGATGGACTAGCGGGAGTTACCGGGGAGCTGTTTTTT CATSDGLAGVTGELFF
few TRBD1 TRBJ2-1 TRBV7-9 TGTGCCAGCAGCTCCGGGACAGGGGGCCCTGATGAGCAGTTCTTC CASSSGTGGPDEQFF
. TRBD1 TRBJ2-2 TRBV29-1 TGCAGCGGCGAACAGGGGCCGGAGCTGTTTTTT CSGEQGPELFF
. . TRBJ2-5 TRBV18 TGTGCCAGCTCAACCTCCATTGACAGGCAAGAGACCCAGTACTTC CASSTSIDRQETQYF
few . TRBJ2-1 TRBV7-9 TGTGCCAGCAGCTTAGCGGCGGGCCGCAATGAGCAGTTCTTC CASSLAAGRNEQFF